This note documents a single T cell receptor (beta chain) sequence. Its recognized antigen is unknown. Per-base quality was not reported, and no clone a single base away is much larger than it. The sample is drawn from a study of blood T cell repertoires in COVID-19 (TCRdb year 2020). With respect to the entire study: Samples covering the acute and convalescent phases of COVID-19 were provided by collaborators in the United States, Italy and Spain. A freely available public database, intended as a resource for researchers studying the immune response to SARS-CoV-2, is where the repertoires were released. HLA class I and class II types, where available, came from metadata supplied by the sample provider rather than from assay-based typing. The samples were drawn from two sources: the first 160 participants of the ongoing ImmuneRACE study, and fewer than 1,500 subjects contributed by 6 global collaborators. The material from the prospective study consisted of cDNA or gDNA derived from T cells, B-cell-depleted T cells, or PBMCs. The sample metadata nearly always contained a de-identified subject ID, COVID-19 status, age in years and sex. Subjects who had been exposed to COVID-19, were actively infected with it, or had recovered from it provided the deeply sampled blood TCRbeta repertoires that made up the dataset. Broader findings and caveats from the paper: Clinical and demographic metadata were provided uncurated, with the amount varying by source and participant.

The immunoSEQ Assay, a bias-controlled multiplex PCR, was used to amplify TCRbeta CDR3 regions from genomic DNA. In the authors' own workflow: Nucleated cell counts per sample were estimated from amplification of reference gene primers within the assay. To quantify the absolute abundance of each unique TCRbeta CDR3 rearrangement, sequence reads were collapsed and filtered. For each sample, productive Simpson clonality was calculated as the square root of Simpson's diversity index over productive rearrangements. The table comes from immuneACCESS by way of TCRdb, which keeps in-frame sequences with V and J called. Part of the clones is missing from these tables; in studies checked, under half for an unresolved V gene and the rest for unknown reasons. V and J calls and clone size are as listed in that table; D and trimming were resolved from the DNA. In all, the sample holds approximately 220,000 clones, and 87% of those were seen once. The ten most abundant clones make up 5.5% to 8% of the sample.

Another Seattle source contributed samples from volunteer blood donors who had recovered from COVID-19. Each collaborating institution followed its own protocols to collect whole blood in K2EDTA tubes. Collaborator samples were shipped for TCRbeta analysis as frozen whole blood, isolated PBMCs, or DNA extracted from either sample type. The germline V gene (reference sequence) specifies LNHDA as CDR1 and SQIVND as CDR2. The CDR3 goes from the cysteine to the phenylalanine over 16 residues. Kept here is only the CDR3 DNA, which spans 48 bases and is read in frame from base 1. The germline V and J ends show losses of 8 bases and 3 bases respectively, and no gene match explains 12 bases of the junction.

The chain employs TRBV19 and TRBJ1-1; the junction holds 10 bases that match TRBD1. Material for sequencing was peripheral blood. The TCR was taken from a man between 60 and 70 years old who had recovered from COVID-19. The DNA sequence is as follows: TGTGCCAGTGGATTCGGGACAGGGGTGTATGACACTGAAGCTTTCTTT. Its protein product is CASGFGTGVYDTEAFF.